A single sample gave rise to the 4 T cell receptor beta chains below, sequenced in a study of response to subunit inactivated influenza vaccine. MiXCR, applied by TCRdb to the RT-PCR reads, yields one record per CDR3 protein. This table holds approximately 500,000 distinct CDR3 sequences, over 10% found once. The sample in question was PBMCs from blood, obtained more than 35 days after vaccination. The receptors were gathered from a man aged 50 to 60 who received an inactivated influenza vaccine.

CDR3 sequence (DNA): TGTGCCACCAGTGATCCACAGGGGGCATCGTACAATGAGCAGTTCTTC. Translation gives CATSDPQGASYNEQFF. The J gene is TRBJ2-1, the V gene TRBV24-1; 9 bases match TRBD1. The V and J ends lost 3 bases and 4 bases, in that order; junction bases with no gene match: 6. The CDR3 spans 16 residues. From germline, CDR1 is KGHDR and CDR2 SFDVKD.

The chain links TRBV5-4 to TRBJ2-7; the D call may be TRBD1 or TRBD2 (5 bases each). The CDR3 sequence is 15 residues long. V was cut by 5 bases and J by 5 bases, with 20 bases left in between. Germline CDR1 is SGHNT and CDR2 is YYREEE (reference sequence). CDR3 sequence reads: CASRQGTGAPNEQYF. The CDR3 region has the DNA TGTGCCAGCAGACAAGGGACCGGGGCCCCAAACGAGCAGTACTTC. The full variable domain, completed using reference TRBV5-4 and TRBJ2-7, is ETGVTQSPTHLIKTRGQQVTLRCSSQSGHNTVSWYQQALGQGPQFIFQYYREEENGRGNFPPRFSGLQFPNYSSELNVNALELDDSALYLCASRQGTGAPNEQYFGPGTRLTVT.

The chain carries TRBV6-2 or TRBV6-3 and TRBJ2-3; 11 bases match TRBD2. V lost 0 bases and J lost 4; bases outside the gene matches: 12. This CDR3 comprises 19 residues. In germline, CDR1 is MNHEY, CDR2 SVGEGT. The CDR3 loop reads CASSYSSLAGVRGADTQYF. The CDR3 DNA follows: TGTGCCAGCAGTTACTCGTCACTAGCGGGAGTTCGAGGGGCAGATACGCAGTATTTT.

Only a few counts were recorded for this clonotype. The rearrangement joins TRBV4-3 to TRBJ1-2; possibly TRBD1 for D (5 bases). Trimming removed 3 bases at V and 4 bases at J, with 12 bases between. Germline assignment: CDR1 LGHNA and CDR2 YSLEER. This CDR3 has 14 residues. As DNA, the CDR3 is TGCGCCAGCAGCCAGGCCGGGGCGGTCTATGGCTACACCTTC. Translating gives CASSQAGAVYGYTF.